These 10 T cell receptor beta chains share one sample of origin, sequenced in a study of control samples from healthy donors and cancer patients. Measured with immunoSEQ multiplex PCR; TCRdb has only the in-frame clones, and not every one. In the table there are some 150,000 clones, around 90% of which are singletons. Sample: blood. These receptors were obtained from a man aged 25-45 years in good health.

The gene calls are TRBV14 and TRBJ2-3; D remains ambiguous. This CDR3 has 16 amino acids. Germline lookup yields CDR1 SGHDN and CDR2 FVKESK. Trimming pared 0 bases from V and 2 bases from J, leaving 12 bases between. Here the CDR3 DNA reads TGTGCCAGCAGCCAAGAAAGCTACAGTCCCACAGATACGCAGTATTTT. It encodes CASSQESYSPTDTQYF.

CDR3 nucleotide sequence: TGTGCCAGCAGTGAAAAGCGGGGCGGGAACACTGAAGCTTTCTTT. Encoded protein: CASSEKRGGNTEAFF. The V gene is TRBV25-1, the J gene TRBJ1-1; D may be TRBD1 (5 bases). CDR3 length equals 15 residues. V lost 2 bases, J lost 1 base, and 11 bases lay in between. Germline V gene lookup returns CDR1 MGHDK and CDR2 SYGVNS.

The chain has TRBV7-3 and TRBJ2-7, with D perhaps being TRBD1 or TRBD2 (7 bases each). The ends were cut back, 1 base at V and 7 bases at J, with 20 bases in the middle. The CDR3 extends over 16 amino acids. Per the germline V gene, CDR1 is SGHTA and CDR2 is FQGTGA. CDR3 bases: TGTGCCAGCAGCTTAAAGGGGGGGACAGATTCGGGAGAGCAGTACTTC. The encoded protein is CASSLKGGTDSGEQYF.

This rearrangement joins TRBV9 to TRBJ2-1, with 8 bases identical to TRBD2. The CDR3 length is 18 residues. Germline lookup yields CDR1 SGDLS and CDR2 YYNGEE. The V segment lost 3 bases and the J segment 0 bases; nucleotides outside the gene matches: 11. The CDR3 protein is CASSGSGAPSSSYNEQFF. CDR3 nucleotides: TGTGCCAGCAGCGGTAGCGGGGCGCCCTCTAGCTCCTACAATGAGCAGTTCTTC.

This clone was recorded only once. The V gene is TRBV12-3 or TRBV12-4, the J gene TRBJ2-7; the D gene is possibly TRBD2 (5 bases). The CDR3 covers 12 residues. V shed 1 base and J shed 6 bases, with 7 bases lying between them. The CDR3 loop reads CASSLGGGEQYF. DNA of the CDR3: TGTGCCAGCAGTTTAGGTGGAGGCGAGCAGTACTTC.

In DNA, the CDR3 is TGTGCCAGCAGCGTAGGGACAGGGGTATATGGCTACACCTTC. It encodes CASSVGTGVYGYTF. The gene calls are TRBV9 and TRBJ1-2, with 9 nucleotides matching TRBD1. The CDR3 length is 14 residues. Germline V gene lookup returns CDR1 SGDLS and CDR2 YYNGEE. V shed 0 bases, J shed 5 bases, and the junction held 2 bases outside the gene matches.

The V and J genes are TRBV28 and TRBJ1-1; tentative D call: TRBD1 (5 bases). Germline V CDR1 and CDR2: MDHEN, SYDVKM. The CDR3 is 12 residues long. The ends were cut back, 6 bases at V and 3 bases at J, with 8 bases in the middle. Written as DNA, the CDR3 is TGTGCCAGCAGGGAAGGGGACACTGAAGCTTTCTTT. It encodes CASREGDTEAFF.

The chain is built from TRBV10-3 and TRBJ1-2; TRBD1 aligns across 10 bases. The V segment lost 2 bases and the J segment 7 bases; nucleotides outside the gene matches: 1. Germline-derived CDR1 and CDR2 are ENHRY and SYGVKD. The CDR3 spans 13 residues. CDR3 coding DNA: TGTGCCATCAGTGAGGACAGGGGGCTTGGCTACACCTTC. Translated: CAISEDRGLGYTF.

In DNA form, the CDR3 reads TGTGCCAGCAGCGACCCAACCCCCGGGACAGGATACCAGCATTTT. It translates to CASSDPTPGTGYQHF. The rearrangement joins TRBV6-5 to TRBJ1-5, with TRBD1 matching over 8 bases. CDR3 length: 15 amino acids. With V trimmed by 6 bases and J by 12 bases, 16 bases remained unmatched. In germline, CDR1 is MNHEY, CDR2 SVGAGI.

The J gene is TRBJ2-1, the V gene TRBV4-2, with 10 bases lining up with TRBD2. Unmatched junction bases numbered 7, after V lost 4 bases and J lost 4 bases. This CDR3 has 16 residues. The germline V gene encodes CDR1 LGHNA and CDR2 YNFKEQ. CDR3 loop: CASSLAGGSMYNEQFF. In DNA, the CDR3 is TGTGCCAGCAGCCTAGCGGGGGGAAGTATGTACAATGAGCAGTTCTTC.